This T cell receptor (beta chain) emerged from a study of T-cell reconstitution after alpha-beta-depleted transplantation in children. This sample's TCRbeta library carried unique molecular identifier barcodes. A single record per CDR3 protein comes from TCRdb applying MiXCR to the PCR reads. This sample has around 400,000 distinct CDR3 sequences; about a fifth occur once, and the top ten carry 3% to 4.5%. V was clipped by 3 bases and J by 5 bases, with 17 bases between them. The germline CDR1 and CDR2 sequences are MNHEY and SMNVEV (reference sequence). The CDR3 has 15 amino acids. This receptor was obtained from a human donor who donated a stem cell graft to a child with acute myeloid leukemia. This chain uses TRBV27 with TRBJ2-7, with D possibly being TRBD1 or TRBD2 (7 bases each). The material sequenced was PBMCs from the stem cell graft donor, taken from the stem cell graft. The CDR3, as DNA: TGTGCCAGCAGTTTGGGGGGGACAGACGAAGACGAGCAGTACTTC. It is translated as CASSLGGTDEDEQYF.